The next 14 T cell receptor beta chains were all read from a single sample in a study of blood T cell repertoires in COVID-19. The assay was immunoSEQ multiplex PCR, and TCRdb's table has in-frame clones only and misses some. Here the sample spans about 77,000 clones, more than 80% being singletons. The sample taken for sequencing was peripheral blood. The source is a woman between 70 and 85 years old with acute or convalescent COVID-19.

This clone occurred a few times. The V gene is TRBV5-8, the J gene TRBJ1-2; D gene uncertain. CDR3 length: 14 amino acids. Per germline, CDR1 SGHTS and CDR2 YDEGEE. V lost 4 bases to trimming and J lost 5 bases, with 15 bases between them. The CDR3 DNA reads TGTGCCAGCAGCAAAACCGGGAGAGGATATGGCTACACCTTC. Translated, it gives CASSKTGRGYGYTF.

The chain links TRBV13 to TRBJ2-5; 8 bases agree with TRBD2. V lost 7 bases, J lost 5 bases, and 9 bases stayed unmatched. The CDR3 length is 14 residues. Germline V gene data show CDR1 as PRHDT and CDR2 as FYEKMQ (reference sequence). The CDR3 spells CASTDGGVGETQYF. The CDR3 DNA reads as TGTGCCAGCACGGACGGGGGGGTAGGGGAGACCCAGTACTTC. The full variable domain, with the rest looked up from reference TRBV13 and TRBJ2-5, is AAGVIQSPRHLIKEKRETATLKCYPIPRHDTVYWYQQGPGQDPQFLISFYEKMQSDKGSIPDRFSAQQFSDYHSELNMSSLELGDSALYFCASTDGGVGETQYFGPGTRLLVL.

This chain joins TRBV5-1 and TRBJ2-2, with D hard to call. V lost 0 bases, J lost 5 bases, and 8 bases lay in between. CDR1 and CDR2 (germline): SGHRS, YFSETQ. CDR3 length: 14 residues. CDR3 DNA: TGCGCCAGCAGCTTGGACACTATGACCGGGGAGCTGTTTTTT. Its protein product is CASSLDTMTGELFF. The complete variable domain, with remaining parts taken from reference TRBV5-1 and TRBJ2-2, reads KAGVTQTPRYLIKTRGQQVTLSCSPISGHRSVSWYQQTPGQGLQFLFEYFSETQRNKGNFPGRFSGRQFSNSRSEMNVSTLELGDSALYLCASSLDTMTGELFFGEGSRLTVL.

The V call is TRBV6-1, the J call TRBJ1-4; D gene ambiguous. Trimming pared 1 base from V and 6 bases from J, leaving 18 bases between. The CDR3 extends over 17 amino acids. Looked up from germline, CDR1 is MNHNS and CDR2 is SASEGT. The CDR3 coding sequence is TGTGCCAGCAGTGAAGGGGTCGTGGCCGGGTGGGATGAAAAACTGTTTTTT. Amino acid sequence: CASSEGVVAGWDEKLFF.

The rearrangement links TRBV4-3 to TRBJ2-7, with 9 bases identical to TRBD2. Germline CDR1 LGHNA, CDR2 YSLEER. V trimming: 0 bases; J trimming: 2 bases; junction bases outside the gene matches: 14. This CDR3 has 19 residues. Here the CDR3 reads CASSQDVLLAGQLTYEQYF. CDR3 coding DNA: TGCGCCAGCAGCCAAGATGTTCTCCTAGCGGGGCAACTCACCTACGAGCAGTACTTC.

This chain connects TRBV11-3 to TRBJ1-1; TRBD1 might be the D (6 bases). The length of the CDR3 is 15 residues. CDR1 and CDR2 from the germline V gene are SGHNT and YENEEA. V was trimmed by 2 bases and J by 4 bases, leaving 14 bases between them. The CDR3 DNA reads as TGTGCCAGCAGCTTAACGGGGGGCCCGGGCACTGAAGCTTTCTTT. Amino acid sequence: CASSLTGGPGTEAFF.

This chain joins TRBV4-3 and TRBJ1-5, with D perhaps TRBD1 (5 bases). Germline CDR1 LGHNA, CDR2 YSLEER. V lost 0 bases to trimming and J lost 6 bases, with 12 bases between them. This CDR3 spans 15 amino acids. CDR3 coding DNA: TGCGCCAGCAGCCAAGATAGGAGGGGTATTCAGCCCCAGCATTTT. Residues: CASSQDRRGIQPQHF.

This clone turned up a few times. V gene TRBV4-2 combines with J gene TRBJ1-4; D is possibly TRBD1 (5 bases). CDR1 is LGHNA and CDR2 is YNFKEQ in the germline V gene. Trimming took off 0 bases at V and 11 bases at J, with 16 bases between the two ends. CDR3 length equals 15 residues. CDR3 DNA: TGTGCCAGCAGCCAAGATAGAGTCAGGGCCGGGAAACTGTTTTTT. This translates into CASSQDRVRAGKLFF.

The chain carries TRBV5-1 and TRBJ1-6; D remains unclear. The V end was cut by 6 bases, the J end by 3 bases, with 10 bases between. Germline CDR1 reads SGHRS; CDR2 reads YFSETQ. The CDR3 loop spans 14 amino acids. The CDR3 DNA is TGCGCCAGCAAGGAGGAGAACTATAATTCACCCCTCCACTTT. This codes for CASKEENYNSPLHF.

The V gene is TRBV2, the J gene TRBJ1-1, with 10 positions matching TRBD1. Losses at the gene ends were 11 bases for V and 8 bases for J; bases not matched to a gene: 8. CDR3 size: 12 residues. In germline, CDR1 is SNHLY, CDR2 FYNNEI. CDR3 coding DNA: TGTGCCGGTTCCCGGGACAGGGGAGAAGCTTTCTTT. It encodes CAGSRDRGEAFF.

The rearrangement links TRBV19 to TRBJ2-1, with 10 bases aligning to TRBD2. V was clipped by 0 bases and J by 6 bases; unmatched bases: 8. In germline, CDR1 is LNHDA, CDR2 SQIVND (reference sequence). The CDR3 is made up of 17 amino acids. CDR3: CASSIDGASGGSNEQFF. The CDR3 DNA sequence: TGTGCCAGTAGTATAGATGGCGCTAGCGGGGGCTCCAATGAGCAGTTCTTC.

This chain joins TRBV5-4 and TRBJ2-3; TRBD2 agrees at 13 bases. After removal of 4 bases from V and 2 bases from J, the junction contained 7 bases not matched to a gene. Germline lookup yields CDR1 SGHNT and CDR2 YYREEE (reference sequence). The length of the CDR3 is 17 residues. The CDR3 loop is CASSDRLAGGFTDTQYF. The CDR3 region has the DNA TGTGCCAGCAGCGACCGACTAGCGGGGGGCTTCACAGATACGCAGTATTTT.

The CDR3 sequence: CATSRELTENSPLHF. The CDR3 nucleotides are TGTGCCACCAGCAGAGAGTTAACGGAGAATTCACCCCTCCACTTT. The chain employs TRBV15 and TRBJ1-6; D is ambiguous. Per the germline V gene, CDR1 is LNHNV and CDR2 is YYDKDF (reference sequence). There are 15 residues in the CDR3. Between the trimmed V and J ends, which lost 0 bases and 7 bases, there was a span of 10 bases.

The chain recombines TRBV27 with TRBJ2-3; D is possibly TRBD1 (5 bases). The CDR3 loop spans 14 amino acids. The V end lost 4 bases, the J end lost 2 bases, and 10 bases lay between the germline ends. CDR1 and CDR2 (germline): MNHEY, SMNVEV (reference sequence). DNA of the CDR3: TGTGCCAGCAGTTCCAGGGCCCACACAGATACGCAGTATTTT. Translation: CASSSRAHTDTQYF.